Below are 27 T cell receptor beta chains sequenced from a single sample in a study of blood T cells in healthy people across ages. A second PCR of 7 to 11 cycles used a sample-barcoded 5' primer and a J-beta primer mix. TCRdb passed the 5' RACE reads through MiXCR, listing each CDR3 protein once. This table holds roughly 1.5 million distinct CDR3 sequences, under 55% found once. What was sequenced was blood. These receptor sequences come from a woman in her late teens or twenties in good health.

V and J are TRBV4-2 and TRBJ2-3, with D unclear. Between the trimmed V and J ends, which lost 4 bases and 6 bases, there was a span of 20 bases. The CDR3 runs to 16 residues. Germline V gene data show CDR1 as LGHNA and CDR2 as YNFKEQ. The CDR3: CASSRDPGPPPDTQYF. CDR3 nucleotides: TGTGCCAGCAGCCGAGACCCCGGGCCTCCCCCGGATACGCAGTATTTT.

The chain joins TRBV7-2 to TRBJ2-2, with D tentatively TRBD2 (6 bases). Germline-derived CDR1 and CDR2 are SGHTA and FQGNSA. The V and J ends lost 0 bases and 4 bases respectively, with 12 bases between them. The CDR3 loop spans 16 amino acids. This chain's CDR3 is CASSLAGGVITGELFF. In DNA form, the CDR3 reads TGTGCCAGCAGCTTAGCGGGGGGAGTTATCACCGGGGAGCTGTTTTTT. The full variable domain, its missing parts supplied by reference TRBV7-2 and TRBJ2-2, is GAGVSQSPSNKVTEKGKDVELRCDPISGHTALYWYRQSLGQGLEFLIYFQGNSAPDKSGLPSDRFSAERTGGSVSTLTIQRTQQEDSAVYLCASSLAGGVITGELFFGEGSRLTVL.

The CDR3 region has the DNA TGTGCCAGTAGTATTGGACAGGGGGAATACAATGAGCAGTTCTTC. It codes for CASSIGQGEYNEQFF. This rearrangement joins TRBV19 to TRBJ2-1; 10 bases are shared with TRBD1. The CDR3 is made up of 15 amino acids. Germline V gene data show CDR1 as LNHDA and CDR2 as SQIVND (reference sequence). Trimming removed 3 bases from V and 4 bases from J; junction bases left unmatched: 3. The full variable domain, completed using reference TRBV19 and TRBJ2-1, is DGGITQSPKYLFRKEGQNVTLSCEQNLNHDAMYWYRQDPGQGLRLIYYSQIVNDFQKGDIAEGYSVSREKKESFPLTVTSAQKNPTAFYLCASSIGQGEYNEQFFGPGTRLTVL.

Remarks on this clonotype: The CDR3 carries no conserved terminal phenylalanine or tryptophan, so it likely arises from a read error. No DNA is shown, since the ends of the CDR3 on it are uncertain; the CDR3 is the one TCRdb lists. The rearrangement uses TRBV29-1 and TRBJ2-7. Germline V lookup: CDR1 SQVTM, CDR2 ANQGSEA. Including both end residues, the CDR3 is 11 amino acids long. The chain's CDR3 is CSVGRGVEQYS.

The chain combines TRBV6-2 or TRBV6-3 with TRBJ1-2, with TRBD1 matching 7 bases. Germline-derived CDR1 and CDR2 are MNHEY and SVGEGT. The CDR3 extends over 15 amino acids. V lost 5 bases, J lost 6 bases, and 12 bases stayed unmatched. The CDR3 spells CASSATGVPRNGYTF. Written as DNA, the CDR3 is TGTGCCAGCAGTGCAACAGGGGTACCTCGAAATGGCTACACCTTC.

This chain uses TRBV12-3 or TRBV12-4 with TRBJ1-5; D unresolved. The CDR3 has 14 residues. V was shortened by 3 bases and J by 4 bases, with 10 bases between the two germline ends. CDR3 amino acids: CASSFNSPNQPQHF. CDR3 nucleotide sequence: TGTGCCAGCAGTTTTAACAGCCCTAATCAGCCCCAGCATTTT.

The chain recombines TRBV3-1 with TRBJ1-2; D is unclear. Germline V gene data show CDR1 as LGHDT and CDR2 as YNNKEL (reference sequence). With 3 bases removed from V and 2 bases from J, the gap between germline ends came to 16 bases. CDR3 size: 16 residues. The CDR3: CASSQAVRQANYGYTF. The CDR3 nucleotides read TGTGCCAGCAGCCAGGCCGTTCGGCAGGCAAACTATGGCTACACCTTC. The full variable domain, with the rest looked up from reference TRBV3-1 and TRBJ1-2, is DTAVSQTPKYLVTQMGNDKSIKCEQNLGHDTMYWYKQDSKKFLKIMFSYNNKELIINETVPNRFSPKSPDKAHLNLHINSLELGDSAVYFCASSQAVRQANYGYTFGSGTRLTVV.

In this sample, this clonotype turned up a few times. J is TRBJ2-7 and V is TRBV15, with unresolved D. From germline, CDR1 is LNHNV and CDR2 YYDKDF (reference sequence). The CDR3 sequence is 14 residues long. The ends were cut back, 8 bases at V and 0 bases at J, with 14 bases in the middle. In DNA form, the CDR3 reads TGTGCCACCGAGGACGGAAGGAGCTCCTACGAGCAGTACTTC. Translating it yields CATEDGRSSYEQYF.

Only a few counts were recorded for this clonotype. The chain recombines TRBV20-1 with TRBJ1-5; tentatively, D is TRBD1 (5 bases). The CDR3 runs 15 residues. Trimming pared 6 bases from V and 0 bases from J, leaving 15 bases between. Germline-derived CDR1 and CDR2 are DFQATT and SNEGSKA (reference sequence). The CDR3 loop is CSAPGGDHSNQPQHF. The CDR3 DNA follows: TGCAGTGCCCCGGGGGGAGACCATAGCAATCAGCCCCAGCATTTT.

This clonotype was observed a handful of times. The chain links TRBV7-2 to TRBJ2-7; 8 nucleotides match TRBD1. In germline, CDR1 is SGHTA, CDR2 FQGNSA. V trimming: 5 bases; J trimming: 4 bases; junction bases outside the gene matches: 10. The CDR3 has 15 amino acids. CDR3 in amino acids: CASSGQGFYLYEQYF. CDR3 DNA: TGTGCCAGCAGCGGACAGGGTTTTTACCTTTACGAGCAGTACTTC.

The chain recombines TRBV27 with TRBJ2-7; 7 bases fit TRBD1. This CDR3 is 13 amino acids long. V shed 7 bases and J 6 bases; nucleotides not matched to a gene: 9. Germline V gene sequence: CDR1 MNHEY, CDR2 SMNVEV (reference sequence). CDR3 in DNA: TGTGCCAGCAAGACAGGGAAGGACGGCGAGCAGTACTTC. This codes for CASKTGKDGEQYF.

There are many counts of this clonotype. The chain joins TRBV12-3 or TRBV12-4 to TRBJ1-2; D is undetermined. V was shortened by 3 bases and J by 8 bases, with 7 bases between the two germline ends. CDR3 length equals 11 residues. In DNA form, the CDR3 reads TGTGCCAGCAGTTTGACGCGCGGCTACACCTTC. This encodes CASSLTRGYTF.

This clonotype turned up a few times. The chain couples TRBV4-2 to TRBJ2-5; 8 nucleotides align to TRBD2. Germline CDR1 LGHNA, CDR2 YNFKEQ. The CDR3 is 15 residues long. V lost 3 bases, J lost 11 bases, and 14 bases stayed unmatched. In DNA, the CDR3 is TGTGCCAGCAGCCATCGGGAGGGCCGGGACAATGAGCAGTACTTC. Translated, it gives CASSHREGRDNEQYF.

This clonotype was recorded a few times. CDR3 bases: TGTGCCAGCAGTGAGACTGGTAGAGGGGGACTGAACGCTCAGTACTTC. Translating gives CASSETGRGGLNAQYF. The chain combines TRBV2 with TRBJ2-4, with D possibly being TRBD1 or TRBD2 (6 bases each). V gave up 3 bases and J gave up 12 bases, with 24 bases separating them. This CDR3 is built from 16 residues. CDR1 is SNHLY, CDR2 FYNNEI, per germline.

As concerns this clonotype: This sequence may be a read error, since a much larger clone differs from it by one base. This chain connects TRBV12-3 or TRBV12-4 to TRBJ2-7; D is unresolved. The CDR3 loop spans 10 amino acids. CDR3 residues: CANSYYEQYF. CDR3 DNA sequence: TGTGCCAACAGTTACTACGAGCAGTACTTC.

This rearrangement joins TRBV28 to TRBJ2-5, with D unresolved. Trimming removed 4 bases at V and 5 bases at J, with 11 bases between. CDR1 and CDR2 (germline): MDHEN, SYDVKM. CDR3 length equals 13 residues. In nucleotides, the CDR3 is TGTGCCAGCAGTTATTGGATGGGGGAGACCCAGTACTTC. Encoded protein: CASSYWMGETQYF.

This clonotype was observed a few times. CDR3 DNA sequence: TGTGCCAGCAGTGACGCAGTTAATGAGCAGTTCTTC. Amino acid sequence: CASSDAVNEQFF. This chain connects TRBV25-1 to TRBJ2-1; D not certain. Trimming left V 3 bases short and J 7 bases short, with 7 bases between. There are 12 residues in the CDR3. Germline CDR1 is MGHDK and CDR2 is SYGVNS. The full variable domain, in which reference TRBV25-1 and TRBJ2-1 provide the parts outside the CDR3, is EADIYQTPRYLVIGTGKKITLECSQTMGHDKMYWYQQDPGMELHLIHYSYGVNSTEKGDLSSESTVSRIRTEHFPLTLESARPSHTSQYLCASSDAVNEQFFGPGTRLTVL.

The J gene is TRBJ2-1, the V gene TRBV19; possibly TRBD1 for D (5 bases). The CDR3 sequence is 13 residues long. V lost 6 bases and J 6 bases, leaving 12 bases between the germline ends. Germline assignment: CDR1 LNHDA and CDR2 SQIVND (reference sequence). This chain's CDR3 is CASSLGHLNEQFF. CDR3 coding DNA: TGTGCCAGTAGCCTCGGACACCTCAATGAGCAGTTCTTC.

V usage is TRBV20-1 and J usage is TRBJ2-7; D unclear. Trimming pared 6 bases from V and 7 bases from J, leaving 16 bases between. The CDR3 is made up of 12 amino acids. Germline loops: CDR1 DFQATT, CDR2 SNEGSKA (reference sequence). CDR3 residues: CSAETGRNEQYF. The CDR3 DNA reads TGCAGTGCGGAGACTGGTCGCAATGAGCAGTACTTC.

The genes are TRBV5-4 and TRBJ2-2, with TRBD2 matching 10 bases. The germline V gene has CDR1 SGHNT and CDR2 YYREEE (reference sequence). This CDR3 spans 15 amino acids. V shed 3 bases, J shed 7 bases, and the junction held 6 bases outside the gene matches. CDR3 in amino acids: CASSSKREGGGELFF. CDR3 nucleotides: TGTGCCAGCAGCTCCAAGCGGGAGGGCGGCGGGGAGCTGTTTTTT.

This clonotype was observed a few times. V is TRBV4-3 and J is TRBJ2-3, with a weak D call TRBD2 (5 bases). There are 14 residues in the CDR3. The V gene's germline CDR1 is LGHNA and CDR2 YSLEER. Trimming took off 2 bases at V and 1 base at J, with 7 bases between the two ends. The CDR3 protein is CASSQRAGTDTQYF. CDR3 bases: TGCGCCAGCAGCCAAAGAGCGGGCACAGATACGCAGTATTTT.

The chain couples TRBV6-5 to TRBJ1-2, with 8 bases matching TRBD1. With 0 bases clipped from V and 6 bases from J, the junction kept 3 bases outside the gene matches. The CDR3 has 14 residues. CDR1 is MNHEY and CDR2 is SVGAGI in the germline V gene. The CDR3, as DNA: TGTGCCAGCAGTTACTCGTCAGGGGGCGATGGCTACACCTTC. It encodes CASSYSSGGDGYTF.

Note on this clonotype: A much larger clone lies one base from this, so it may be a read error. The chain has TRBV29-1 and TRBJ2-1, with 9 bases aligning to TRBD2. Losses at the gene ends were 4 bases for V and 12 bases for J; bases not matched to a gene: 10. Germline V gene sequence: CDR1 SQVTM, CDR2 ANQGSEA. This CDR3 is 13 amino acids long. CDR3 bases: TGCAGCGTTGCACTAGTGCTAGCGGGGTCGCAGTTCTTC. This encodes CSVALVLAGSQFF.

The chain links TRBV14 to TRBJ1-2; possible D gene TRBD1, 5 bases. The CDR3 has 18 amino acids. CDR1 and CDR2 from the germline V gene are SGHDN and FVKESK. Between the trimmed V and J ends, which lost 2 bases and 2 bases, there was a span of 21 bases. CDR3 coding DNA: TGTGCCAGCAGCCAAAAGCCCTTAGACGCAGGGAGGAACTATGGCTACACCTTC. It specifies CASSQKPLDAGRNYGYTF.

V gene TRBV18 combines with J gene TRBJ2-7; 12 positions agree with TRBD2. Losses at the gene ends were 8 bases for V and 7 bases for J; bases not matched to a gene: 12. This CDR3 comprises 15 residues. The germline CDR1 and CDR2 sequences are KGHSH and LQKENI. This chain's CDR3 is CASTRTSGTYNEQYF. In nucleotides, the CDR3 is TGTGCCAGCACAAGGACTAGCGGGACCTACAATGAGCAGTACTTC.

In its sample, this clonotype was seen a few times. The rearrangement joins TRBV4-3 to TRBJ1-2; 7 bases are a match to TRBD1. CDR3 length equals 14 residues. CDR1 is LGHNA, CDR2 YSLEER, per germline. Germline trimming cut 2 bases from V and 6 bases from J; bases unmatched to any gene: 6. As DNA, the CDR3 is TGCGCCAGCAGCCAATTTACAGGGGTTCATGGCTACACCTTC. This codes for CASSQFTGVHGYTF.

This rearrangement joins TRBV29-1 to TRBJ2-1; D may correspond to TRBD1 or TRBD2 (6 bases each). Germline CDR1 is SQVTM and CDR2 is ANQGSEA. CDR3 size: 13 residues. CDR3: CRVGGLAYNEQFF. The CDR3 region has the DNA TGCAGAGTAGGGGGGCTAGCCTACAATGAGCAGTTCTTC.